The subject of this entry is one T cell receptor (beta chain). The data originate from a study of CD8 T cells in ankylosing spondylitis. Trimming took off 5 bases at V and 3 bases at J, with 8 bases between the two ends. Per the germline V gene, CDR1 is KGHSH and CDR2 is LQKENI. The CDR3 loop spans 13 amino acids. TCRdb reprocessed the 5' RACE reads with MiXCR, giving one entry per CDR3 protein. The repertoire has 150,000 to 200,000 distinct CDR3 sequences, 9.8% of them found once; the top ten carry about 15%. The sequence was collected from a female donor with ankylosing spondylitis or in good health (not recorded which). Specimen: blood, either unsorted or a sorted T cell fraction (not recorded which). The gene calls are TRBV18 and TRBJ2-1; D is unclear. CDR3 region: CASSKGNYNEQFF. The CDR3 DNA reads TGTGCCAGCTCAAAAGGAAACTACAATGAGCAGTTCTTC.